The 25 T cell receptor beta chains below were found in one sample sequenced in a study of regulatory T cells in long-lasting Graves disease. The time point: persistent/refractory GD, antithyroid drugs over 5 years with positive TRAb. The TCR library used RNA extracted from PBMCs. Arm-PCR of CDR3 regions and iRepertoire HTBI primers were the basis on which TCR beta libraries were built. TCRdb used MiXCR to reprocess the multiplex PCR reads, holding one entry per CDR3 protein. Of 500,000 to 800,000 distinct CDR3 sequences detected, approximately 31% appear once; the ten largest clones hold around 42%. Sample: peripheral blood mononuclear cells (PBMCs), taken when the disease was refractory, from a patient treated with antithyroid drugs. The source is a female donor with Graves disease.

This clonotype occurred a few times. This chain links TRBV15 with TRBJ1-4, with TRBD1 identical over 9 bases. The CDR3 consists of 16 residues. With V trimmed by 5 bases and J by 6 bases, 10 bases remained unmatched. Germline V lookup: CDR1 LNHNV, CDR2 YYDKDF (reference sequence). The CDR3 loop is CATSFLRDRDDEKLFF. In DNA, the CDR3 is TGTGCCACCAGCTTTCTGCGGGACAGGGATGATGAAAAACTGTTTTTT.

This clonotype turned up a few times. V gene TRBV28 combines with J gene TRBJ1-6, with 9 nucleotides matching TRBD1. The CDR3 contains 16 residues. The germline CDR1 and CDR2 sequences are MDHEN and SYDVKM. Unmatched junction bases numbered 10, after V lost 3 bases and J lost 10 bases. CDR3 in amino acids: CASSLPVGTGNSPLHF. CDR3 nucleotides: TGTGCCAGCAGTTTGCCCGTCGGGACAGGGAACTCACCCCTCCACTTT.

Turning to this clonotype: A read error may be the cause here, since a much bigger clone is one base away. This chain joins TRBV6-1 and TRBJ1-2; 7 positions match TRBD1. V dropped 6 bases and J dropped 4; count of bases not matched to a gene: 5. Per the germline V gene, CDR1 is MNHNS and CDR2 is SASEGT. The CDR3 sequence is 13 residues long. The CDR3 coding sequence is TGTGCCAGCAGGTCGGGACAGACCTATGGCTACACCTTC. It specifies CASRSGQTYGYTF.

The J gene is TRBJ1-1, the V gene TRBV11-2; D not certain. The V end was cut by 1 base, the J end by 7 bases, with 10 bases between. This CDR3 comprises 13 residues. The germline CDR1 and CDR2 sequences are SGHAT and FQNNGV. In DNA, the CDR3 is TGTGCCAGCAGCTTAGTAGGGCCAAGTGAAGCTTTCTTT. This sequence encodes CASSLVGPSEAFF.

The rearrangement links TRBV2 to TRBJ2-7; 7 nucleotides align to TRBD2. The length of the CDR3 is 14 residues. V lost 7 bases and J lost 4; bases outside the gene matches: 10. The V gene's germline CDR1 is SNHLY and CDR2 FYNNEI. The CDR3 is CASTREAGPYEQYF. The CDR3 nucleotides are TGTGCCAGCACCCGAGAAGCGGGGCCGTACGAGCAGTACTTC.

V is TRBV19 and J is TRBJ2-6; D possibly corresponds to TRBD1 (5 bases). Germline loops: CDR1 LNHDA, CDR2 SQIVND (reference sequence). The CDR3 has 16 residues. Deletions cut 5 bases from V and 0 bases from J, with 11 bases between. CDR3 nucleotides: TGTGCCAGTAGTGCCCAGGGTTTCTCTGGGGCCAACGTCCTGACTTTC. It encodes CASSAQGFSGANVLTF.

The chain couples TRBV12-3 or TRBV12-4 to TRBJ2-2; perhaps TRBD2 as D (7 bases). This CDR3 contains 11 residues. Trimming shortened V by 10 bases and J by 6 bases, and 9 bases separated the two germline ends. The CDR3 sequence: CATGGAGELFF. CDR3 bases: TGTGCCACGGGGGGCGCCGGGGAGCTGTTTTTT.

The CDR3 nucleotides read TGTGCCAGCAGCCCCCCGACCCTAAGAGTTGGCACAGATACGCAGTATTTT. This sequence encodes CASSPPTLRVGTDTQYF. The chain employs TRBV12-3 or TRBV12-4 and TRBJ2-3; D is uncertain. This CDR3 spans 17 amino acids. Trimming shortened V by 6 bases and J by 1 base, and 20 bases separated the two germline ends.

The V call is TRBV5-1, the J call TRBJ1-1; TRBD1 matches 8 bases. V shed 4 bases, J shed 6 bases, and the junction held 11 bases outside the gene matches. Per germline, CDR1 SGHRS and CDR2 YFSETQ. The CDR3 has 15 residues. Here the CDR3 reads CASSPETGENAEAFF. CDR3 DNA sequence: TGCGCCAGCAGCCCCGAGACAGGGGAGAATGCTGAAGCTTTCTTT.

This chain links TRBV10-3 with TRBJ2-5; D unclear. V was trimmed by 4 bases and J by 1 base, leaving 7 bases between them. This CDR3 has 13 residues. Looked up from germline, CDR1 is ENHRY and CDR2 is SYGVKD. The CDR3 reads CAISAGPQETQYF. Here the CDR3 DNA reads TGTGCCATCAGTGCCGGGCCCCAAGAGACCCAGTACTTC.

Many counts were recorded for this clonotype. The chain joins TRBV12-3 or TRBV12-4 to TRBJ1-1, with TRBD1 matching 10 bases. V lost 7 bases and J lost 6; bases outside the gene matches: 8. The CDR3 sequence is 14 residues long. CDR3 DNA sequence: TGTGCCAGCACCTTCAGACAGGGGGCTTCTGAAGCTTTCTTT. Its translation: CASTFRQGASEAFF.

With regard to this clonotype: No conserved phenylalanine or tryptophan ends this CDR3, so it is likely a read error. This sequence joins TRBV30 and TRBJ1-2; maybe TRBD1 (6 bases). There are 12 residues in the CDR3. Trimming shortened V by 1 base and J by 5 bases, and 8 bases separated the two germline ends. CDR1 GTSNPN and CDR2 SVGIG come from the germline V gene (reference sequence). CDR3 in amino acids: CAWSDQGYGYTL. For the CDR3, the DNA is TGTGCCTGGAGTGATCAGGGGTATGGCTACACCCTC.

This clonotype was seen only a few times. The CDR3 spells CASSLGLAGVPNQETQYF. CDR3 DNA sequence: TGTGCCAGCAGCTTGGGACTAGCGGGAGTACCCAACCAAGAGACCCAGTACTTC. This rearrangement joins TRBV5-4 to TRBJ2-5; TRBD2 matches at 12 bases. The germline V gene has CDR1 SGHNT and CDR2 YYREEE (reference sequence). Trimming at V came to 0 bases and at J to 0 bases, leaving 6 bases not matched to a gene. This CDR3 contains 18 residues.

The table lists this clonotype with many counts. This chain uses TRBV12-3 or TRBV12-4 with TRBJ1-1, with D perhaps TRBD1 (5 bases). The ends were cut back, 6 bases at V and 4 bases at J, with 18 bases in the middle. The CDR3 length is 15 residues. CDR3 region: CASSLAGGYGTEAFF. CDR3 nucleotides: TGTGCCAGCAGCCTAGCCGGGGGATACGGCACTGAAGCTTTCTTT.

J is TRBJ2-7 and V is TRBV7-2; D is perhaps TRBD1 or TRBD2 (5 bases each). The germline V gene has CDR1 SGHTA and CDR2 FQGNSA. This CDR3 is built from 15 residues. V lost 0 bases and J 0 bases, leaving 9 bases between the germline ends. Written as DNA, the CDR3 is TGTGCCAGCAGCTTAGCAGGGACGAACTCCTACGAGCAGTACTTC. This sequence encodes CASSLAGTNSYEQYF.

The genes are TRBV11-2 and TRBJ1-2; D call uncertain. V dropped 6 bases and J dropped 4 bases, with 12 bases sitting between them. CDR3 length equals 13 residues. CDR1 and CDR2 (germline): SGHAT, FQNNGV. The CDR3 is CASSRAGLYGYTF. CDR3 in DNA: TGTGCCAGCAGTCGGGCGGGCCTCTATGGCTACACCTTC.

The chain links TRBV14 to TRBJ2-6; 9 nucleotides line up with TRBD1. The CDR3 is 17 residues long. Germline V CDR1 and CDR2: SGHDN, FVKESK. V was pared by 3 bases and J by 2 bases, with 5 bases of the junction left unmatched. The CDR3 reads CASSQRTGAAGANVLTF. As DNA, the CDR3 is TGTGCCAGCAGCCAGAGGACAGGGGCGGCTGGGGCCAACGTCCTGACTTTC.

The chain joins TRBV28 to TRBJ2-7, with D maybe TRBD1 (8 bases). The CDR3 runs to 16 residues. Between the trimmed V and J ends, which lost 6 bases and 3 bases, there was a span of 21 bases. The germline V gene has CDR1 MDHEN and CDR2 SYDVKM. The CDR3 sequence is CASSPRGGTGVYEQYF. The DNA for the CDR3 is TGTGCCAGCAGCCCCCGGGGAGGGACAGGAGTCTACGAGCAGTACTTC.

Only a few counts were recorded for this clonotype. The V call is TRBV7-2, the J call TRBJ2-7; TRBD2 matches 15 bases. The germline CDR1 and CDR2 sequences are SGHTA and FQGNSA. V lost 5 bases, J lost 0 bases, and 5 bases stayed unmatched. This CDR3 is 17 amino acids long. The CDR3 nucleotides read TGTGCCAGCAGCCGGACTAGCGGGAGGGCCAACTCCTACGAGCAGTACTTC. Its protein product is CASSRTSGRANSYEQYF.

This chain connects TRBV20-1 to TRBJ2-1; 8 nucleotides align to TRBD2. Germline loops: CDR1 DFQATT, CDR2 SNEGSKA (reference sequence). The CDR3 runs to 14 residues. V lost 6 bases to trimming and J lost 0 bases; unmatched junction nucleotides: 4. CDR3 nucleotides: TGCAGTGCCTTCAGCGGGAGCTCCTACAATGAGCAGTTCTTC. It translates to CSAFSGSSYNEQFF.

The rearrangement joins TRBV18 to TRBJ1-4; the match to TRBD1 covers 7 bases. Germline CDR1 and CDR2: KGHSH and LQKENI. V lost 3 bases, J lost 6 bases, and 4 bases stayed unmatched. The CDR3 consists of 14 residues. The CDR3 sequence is CASSPEQGYEKLFF. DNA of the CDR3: TGTGCCAGCTCACCGGAACAGGGGTATGAAAAACTGTTTTTT.

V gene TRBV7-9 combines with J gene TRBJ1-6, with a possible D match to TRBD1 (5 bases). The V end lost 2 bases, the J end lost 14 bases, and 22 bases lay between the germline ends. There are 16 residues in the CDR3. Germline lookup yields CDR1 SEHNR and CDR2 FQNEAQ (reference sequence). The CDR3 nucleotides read TGTGCCAGCAGCTTATCGGGTTCCGGGACGGCGTTCGCCCTCCACTTT. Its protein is CASSLSGSGTAFALHF.

CDR3 region: CASSRLGWGNNSPLHF. CDR3 DNA sequence: TGTGCCAGCAGTCGACTAGGTTGGGGGAATAATTCACCCCTCCACTTT. The chain recombines TRBV6-1 with TRBJ1-6, with D maybe TRBD1 (5 bases). Germline CDR1 and CDR2: MNHNS and SASEGT. The length of the CDR3 is 16 residues. Trimming stripped 5 bases from V and 5 bases from J, with 16 bases between.

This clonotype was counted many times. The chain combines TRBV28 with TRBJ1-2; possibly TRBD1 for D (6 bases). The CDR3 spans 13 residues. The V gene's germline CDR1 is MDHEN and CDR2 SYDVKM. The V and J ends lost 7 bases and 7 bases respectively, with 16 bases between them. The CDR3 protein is CASTPGGRSGYTF. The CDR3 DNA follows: TGTGCCAGCACCCCCGGGGGCCGTAGTGGCTACACCTTC.

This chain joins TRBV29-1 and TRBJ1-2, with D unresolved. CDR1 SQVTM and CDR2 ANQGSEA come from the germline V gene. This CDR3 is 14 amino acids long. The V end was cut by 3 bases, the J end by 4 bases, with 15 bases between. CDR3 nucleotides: TGCAGCGTTGAGGGGAAGATGCGGGTCTATGGCTACACCTTC. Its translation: CSVEGKMRVYGYTF.